This is a list of T cell receptor beta chains from one sample in a study of Ad26.COV2.S vaccination and SARS-CoV-2 variants. Assay: immunoSEQ multiplex PCR; the TCRdb copy retains only in-frame clones and omits some. The sample yields some 350,000 clones, 85% to 90% seen once. The input for sequencing was peripheral blood, taken in a trial of Ad26.COV2.S vaccine versus placebo. The receptor set was obtained from a person between 18 and 59 years old who received the Ad26.COV2.S COVID-19 vaccine or a placebo. The CDR3 runs from the conserved cysteine through the conserved F or W. D genes are given only for firm matches. Only part of the rows carry a size: once, few, many, or a class if the clone is expanded.

j_gene	abundance	v_gene	d_gene	CDR3aa	CDR3nt
TRBJ2-3	NA	TRBV9	NA	CASSGQGHTDTQYF	TGTGCCAGCAGCGGGCAGGGGCACACAGATACGCAGTATTTT
TRBJ2-1	NA	TRBV18	NA	CASLRASYNEQFF	TGTGCCAGCCTCAGGGCTTCCTACAATGAGCAGTTCTTC
TRBJ2-5	NA	TRBV6-5	NA	CASSYSNEGRETQYF	TGTGCCAGCAGTTACTCGAACGAGGGTCGGGAGACCCAGTACTTC
TRBJ2-5	NA	TRBV18	NA	CASSPEYPEGFNSQETQYF	TGTGCCAGCTCACCGGAATACCCGGAGGGGTTTAACTCACAAGAGACCCAGTACTTC
TRBJ1-2	NA	TRBV10-3	NA	CAISESVTGKDYGYTF	TGTGCCATCAGTGAGTCGGTTACAGGAAAAGACTATGGCTACACCTTC
TRBJ1-1	once	TRBV30	NA	CAWSVGNTEAFF	TGTGCCTGGAGTGTGGGGAACACTGAAGCTTTCTTT
TRBJ1-4	NA	TRBV29-1	NA	CSVESPRREKLFF	TGCAGCGTTGAAAGTCCTCGACGCGAAAAACTGTTTTTT
TRBJ1-2	NA	TRBV6-5	NA	CASTTGSKGSYTF	TGTGCCAGCACCACGGGTAGCAAGGGGAGTTACACCTTC
TRBJ1-3	NA	TRBV6-1	NA	CASSEAGIGNTIYF	TGTGCCAGCAGTGAAGCGGGGATTGGAAACACCATATATTTT
TRBJ2-4	NA	TRBV5-1	TRBD2	CASSRGLAGGPLKPDIQYF	TGCGCCAGCAGCCGAGGACTAGCGGGGGGGCCTCTTAAACCCGACATTCAGTACTTC
TRBJ2-5	NA	TRBV5-1	TRBD2	CASSQLLRLAEETQYF	TGCGCCAGCAGTCAACTTCTTAGACTAGCGGAAGAGACCCAGTACTTC
TRBJ1-2	NA	TRBV5-1	TRBD1	CASSLDRTGGYTF	TGCGCCAGCAGCTTGGATAGGACAGGTGGCTACACCTTC
TRBJ2-5	NA	TRBV6-4	NA	CASSKGPSSPQETQYF	TGTGCCAGCAGCAAGGGGCCTTCATCGCCCCAAGAGACCCAGTACTTC
TRBJ2-7	NA	TRBV29-1	TRBD1	CSVGQGVYEQYF	TGCAGCGTCGGACAGGGGGTCTACGAGCAGTACTTC